This T cell receptor (beta chain) originates from a study of T cells in Graves' hyperthyroidism and ophthalmopathy. This CDR3 has 15 residues. Trimming took 6 bases from V and 5 from J; bases not matched to a gene: 5. RNA transcripts provided the source from which TCR beta CDR3 regions were amplified. The HTBI primer set was used in a first-round RT-PCR of the TCR CDR3. TCRdb re-analysed the multiplex PCR reads in MiXCR, keeping a single row per CDR3 protein. The table has approximately 600,000 distinct CDR3 sequences, more than 11% seen once. This clonotype was picked up many times. The rearrangement links TRBV12-3 or TRBV12-4 to TRBJ2-3; 13 bases match TRBD2. The receptor comes from a woman aged 25 to 39 with Graves' hyperthyroidism that later progressed to Graves' ophthalmopathy. What was sequenced was blood. For the CDR3, the DNA is TGTGCCAGCAGACTGACTAGCGGGAGGAAAGATACGCAGTATTTT. Translation: CASRLTSGRKDTQYF.